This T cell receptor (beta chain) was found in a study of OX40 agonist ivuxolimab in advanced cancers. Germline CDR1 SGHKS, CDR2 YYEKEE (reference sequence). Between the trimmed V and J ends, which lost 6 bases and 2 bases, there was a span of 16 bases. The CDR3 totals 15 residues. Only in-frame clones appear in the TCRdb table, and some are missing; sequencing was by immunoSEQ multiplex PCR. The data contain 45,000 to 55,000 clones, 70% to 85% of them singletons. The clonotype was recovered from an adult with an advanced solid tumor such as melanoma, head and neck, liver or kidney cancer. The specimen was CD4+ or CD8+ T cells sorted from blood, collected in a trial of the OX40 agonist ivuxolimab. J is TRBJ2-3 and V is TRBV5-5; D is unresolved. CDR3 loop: CASIRQWTTTDTQYF. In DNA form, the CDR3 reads TGTGCCAGCATCCGGCAGTGGACCACCACAGATACGCAGTATTTT.